The entry below describes one TCR beta chain. In its sample, this clonotype was seen a few times. The clone's antigen remains unknown. No per-base quality is available; no much larger clone lies one base away. The sample is drawn from a study of T-cell reconstitution after alpha-beta-depleted transplantation in children (dated by TCRdb to about 2016). With respect to the entire study: T-cell immune reconstitution after TCRalphabeta/CD19-depleted allogeneic hematopoietic cell transplantation in children was quantitatively tracked in the study by means of TCR repertoire profiling. The investigation overall reported the following: The apparently early alphabetaT-cell count recovery about two months after transplant was reportedly dependent on only several hundred rapidly expanded clones derived from non-depleted graft cells. In some patients, the high TCRbeta diversity seen at day 60 was put down to recipient T cells and intrathymic progenitors that had survived conditioning. Hyperexpanded clone frequencies declined over subsequent months; after one year, T-cell counts and TCRbeta diversity were mostly attributed to newly produced T cells.

Library generation was performed with PCR. TCRdb lists the instrument as Illumina HiSeq 2500. TCR library preparation used molecular barcoding, with unique molecular identifiers applied to normalize quantification of the TCRbeta repertoire. TCRdb reanalyzed the raw reads on its own, using fastp at Q25 for trimming and MiXCR for clone calling, and kept in-frame beta chains. Each entry is one CDR3 protein sequence, shown with its most common DNA and genes. The sample contains 600,000 to 700,000 distinct CDR3 sequences, under 15% of them found a single time. In total, the top ten clones hold 0.79% of the sample. This specimen's treatment or condition label, interpreted: allogeneic hematopoietic cell transplantation with graft depleted of TCRalphabeta T cells and CD19 B cells. The transplant recipients were children given TCRalphabeta/CD19-depleted allogeneic hematopoietic cell grafts. The sample was PBMCs, taken before TCRalphabeta/CD19-depleted stem cell transplant. This receptor was identified in a girl aged 2-10 years with congenital amegakaryocytic thrombocytopenia, due to receive a stem cell transplant.

The DNA sequence follows: TGTGCCAGCTCACCACCGCTAGCGGAGGACACCGGGGAGCTGTTTTTT. It translates to CASSPPLAEDTGELFF. The chain links TRBV18 with TRBJ2-2; 7 nucleotides in the junction match TRBD2. Measured from the cysteine to the phenylalanine, the CDR3 is 16 residues long. The DNA shown is the 48-base CDR3, in frame from base 1. For CDR1 and CDR2, the germline V gene lists KGHSH and LQKENI. The germline V end is reduced by 0 bases and the J end by 3 bases; junction bases left unmatched: 4.